This T cell receptor beta chain was retrieved from a study of blood T cell repertoires in COVID-19. Study context: There were acute and convalescent COVID-19 samples, and they came from the United States, Italy and Spain. The analysed material was cDNA or gDNA that came from T cells, B-cell-depleted T cells, or PBMCs.

There are 12 residues in the CDR3. Germline V gene data show CDR1 as SEHNR and CDR2 as FQNEAQ (reference sequence). The junction had 8 bases not matched to a gene; V was cut back by 6 bases and J by 10 bases. Per the authors' pipeline: Estimation of nucleated cell counts was performed using reference gene primer amplification. Profiled with immunoSEQ multiplex PCR; TCRdb holds only in-frame clones, not every one. That table furnishes V, J and clone size, whereas the DNA furnished D and trimming. The sample has 150,000 to 200,000 clones; around nine tenths are singletons. What was sequenced was peripheral blood. The sequence was collected from a man aged 60-69 years with active or convalescent COVID-19. This chain uses TRBV7-9 with TRBJ1-1, with TRBD1 matching 7 bases. The CDR3 coding sequence is TGTGCCAGCAGGGGGGACACAGGGGTAGCTTTCTTT. As protein: CASRGDTGVAFF.